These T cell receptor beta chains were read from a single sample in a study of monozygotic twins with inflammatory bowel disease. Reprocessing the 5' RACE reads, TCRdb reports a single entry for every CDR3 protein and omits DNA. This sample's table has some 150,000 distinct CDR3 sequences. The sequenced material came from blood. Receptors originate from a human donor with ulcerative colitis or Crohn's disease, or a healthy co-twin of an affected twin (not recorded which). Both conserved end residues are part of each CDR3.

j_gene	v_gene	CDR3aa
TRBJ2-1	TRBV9	CASSVVGQGAYNEQFF
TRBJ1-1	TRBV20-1	CSARTGVEAFF
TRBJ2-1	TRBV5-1	CASSLGQGGYNEQFF
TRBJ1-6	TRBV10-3	CAISTQGESPLHF
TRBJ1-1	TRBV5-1	CASFPNRGGAWTEAFF
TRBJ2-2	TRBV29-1	CSAEGVSFSGELFF
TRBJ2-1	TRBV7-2	CASSFGSLEANEQFF
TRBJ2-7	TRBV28	CASNLSGAAEQYF
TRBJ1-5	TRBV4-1	CASSQNGQDNQPQHF
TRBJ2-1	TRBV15	CATSRDLRDSDNEQFF
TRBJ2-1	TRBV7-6	CASSWGVGQGGNEQFF
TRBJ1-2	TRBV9	CASSVSPGQGQGYTF
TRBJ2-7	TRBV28	CSSSLTYEQYF
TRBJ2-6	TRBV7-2	CASSLASSGANVLTF
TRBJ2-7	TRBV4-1	CASSLLGAAGNPSSYEQYF
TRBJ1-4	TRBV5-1	CASSLASGSTNEKLFF
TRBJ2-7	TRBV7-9	CASSLWQGPTYEQYF
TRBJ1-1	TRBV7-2	CASSLTGGTTEAFF
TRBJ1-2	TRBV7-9	CASSGASTNYGYTF
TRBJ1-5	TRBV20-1	CSARQGAVIQPQHF
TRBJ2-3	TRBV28	CASSLTGQGAVDTQYF
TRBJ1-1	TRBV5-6	CASSQGLGNTEAFF
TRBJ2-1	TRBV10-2	CASRSVTSRVNEQFF
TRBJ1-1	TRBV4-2	CASSQARQGWTEAFF
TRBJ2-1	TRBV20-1	CSAKTGTGDNEQFF
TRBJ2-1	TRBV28	CASSSPEQGAPTSYNEQFF
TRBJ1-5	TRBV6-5	CASSYSARGNQPQHF
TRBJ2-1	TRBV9	CASSVAGYNEQFF
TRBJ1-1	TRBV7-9	CASSFSDTEAFF
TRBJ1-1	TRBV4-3	CASSQEMTVGNTEAFF
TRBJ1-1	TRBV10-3	CAIMGESEAFF
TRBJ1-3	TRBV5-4	CASSLSDRISGNTIYF
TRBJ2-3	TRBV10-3	CAIKGAFDTDTQYF
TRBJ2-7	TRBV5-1	CASSFGISYEQYF
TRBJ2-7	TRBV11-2	CASSLVGWQYF
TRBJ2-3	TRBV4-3	CASSQGYRGPDTQYF
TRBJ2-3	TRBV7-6	CASSLTSGFSTDTQYF
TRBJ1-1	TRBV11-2	CASSSNPLGRGNTEAFF
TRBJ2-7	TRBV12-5	CASGLVVGQGSYEQYF
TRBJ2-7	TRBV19	CASSITGVGTGEQYF
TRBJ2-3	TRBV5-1	CASSLHRVPDTQYF
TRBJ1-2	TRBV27	CASSLWGRETYGYTF
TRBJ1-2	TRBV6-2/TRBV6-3	CASSQSRDSFYGYTF
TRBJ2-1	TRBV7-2	CASVGTSAYNEQFF
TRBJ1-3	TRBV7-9	CASSLLEGYGNTIYF
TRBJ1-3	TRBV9	CASSVSVSSGNTIYF
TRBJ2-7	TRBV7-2	CASSFSGGYEQYF
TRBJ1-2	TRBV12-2	CASRLVCRAVTYGYTF
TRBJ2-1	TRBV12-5	CASGSTPGLAMINEQFF
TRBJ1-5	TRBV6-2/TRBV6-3	CASNRGYQPQHF
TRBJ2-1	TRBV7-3	CASSRTGTRSLNEQFF
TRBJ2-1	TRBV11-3	CASSLSGDPSYNEQFF
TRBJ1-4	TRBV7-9	CASSHRGPRSSNEKLFF
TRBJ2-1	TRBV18	CASSKDRGLLYNEQFF
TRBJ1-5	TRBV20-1	CSAKTPQGSNQPQHF
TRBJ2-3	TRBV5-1	CASSFGTFSTDTQYF
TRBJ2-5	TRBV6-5	CASSWDYEETQYF
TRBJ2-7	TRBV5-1	CASSLGGWGDEQYF
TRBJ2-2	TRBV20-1	CSARAGVDPGELFF